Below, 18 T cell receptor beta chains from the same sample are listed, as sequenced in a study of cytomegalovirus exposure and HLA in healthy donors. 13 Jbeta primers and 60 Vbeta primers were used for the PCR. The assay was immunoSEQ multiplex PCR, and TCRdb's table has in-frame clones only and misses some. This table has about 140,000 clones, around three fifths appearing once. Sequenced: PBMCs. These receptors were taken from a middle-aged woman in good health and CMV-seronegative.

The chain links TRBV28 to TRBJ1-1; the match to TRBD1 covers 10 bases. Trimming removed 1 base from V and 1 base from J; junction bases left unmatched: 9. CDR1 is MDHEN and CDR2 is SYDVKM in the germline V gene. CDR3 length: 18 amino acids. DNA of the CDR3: TGTGCCAGCAGTTTATCCCCCGGACAGGGGGTTTGGAACACTGAAGCTTTCTTT. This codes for CASSLSPGQGVWNTEAFF. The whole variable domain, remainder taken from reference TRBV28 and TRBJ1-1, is DVKVTQSSRYLVKRTGEKVFLECVQDMDHENMFWYRQDPGLGLRLIYFSYDVKMKEKGDIPEGYSVSREKKERFSLILESASTNQTSMYLCASSLSPGQGVWNTEAFFGQGTRLTVV.

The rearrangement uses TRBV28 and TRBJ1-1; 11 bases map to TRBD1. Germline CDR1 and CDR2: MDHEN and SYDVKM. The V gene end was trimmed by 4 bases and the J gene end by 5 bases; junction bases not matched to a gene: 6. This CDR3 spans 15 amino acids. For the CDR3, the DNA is TGTGCCAGCAGTTCTCGGGGACAGGGGGAGACTGAAGCTTTCTTT. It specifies CASSSRGQGETEAFF.

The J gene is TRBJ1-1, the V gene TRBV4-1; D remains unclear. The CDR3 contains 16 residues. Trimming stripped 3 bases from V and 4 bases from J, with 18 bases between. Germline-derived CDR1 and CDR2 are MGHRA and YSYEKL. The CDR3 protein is CASSHLPLRGATEAFF. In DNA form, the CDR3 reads TGCGCCAGCAGCCACCTTCCCCTCCGGGGTGCCACTGAAGCTTTCTTT.

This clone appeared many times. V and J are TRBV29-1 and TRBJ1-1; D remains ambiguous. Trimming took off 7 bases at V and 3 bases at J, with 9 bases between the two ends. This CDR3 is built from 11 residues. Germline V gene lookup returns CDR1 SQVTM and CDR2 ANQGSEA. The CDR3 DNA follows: TGCAGCGCAGGCTGGGACACTGAAGCTTTCTTT. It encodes CSAGWDTEAFF.

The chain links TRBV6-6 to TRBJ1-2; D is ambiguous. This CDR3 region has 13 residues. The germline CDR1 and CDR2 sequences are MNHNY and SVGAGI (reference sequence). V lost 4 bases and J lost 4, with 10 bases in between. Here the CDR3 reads CASSSARGYGYTF. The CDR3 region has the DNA TGTGCCAGCAGTTCGGCGAGAGGCTATGGCTACACCTTC.

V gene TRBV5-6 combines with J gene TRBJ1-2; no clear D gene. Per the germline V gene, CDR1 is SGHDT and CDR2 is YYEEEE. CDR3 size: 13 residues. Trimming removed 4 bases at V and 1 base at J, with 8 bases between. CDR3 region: CASSLDGNYGYTF. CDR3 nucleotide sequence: TGTGCCAGCAGCCTAGACGGTAACTATGGCTACACCTTC.

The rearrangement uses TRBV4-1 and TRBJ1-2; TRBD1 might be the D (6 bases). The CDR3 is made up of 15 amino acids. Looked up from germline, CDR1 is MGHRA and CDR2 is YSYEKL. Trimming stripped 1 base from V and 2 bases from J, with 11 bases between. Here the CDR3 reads CASSQGGRPNYGYTF. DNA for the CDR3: TGCGCCAGCAGCCAAGGGGGGCGACCAAACTATGGCTACACCTTC.

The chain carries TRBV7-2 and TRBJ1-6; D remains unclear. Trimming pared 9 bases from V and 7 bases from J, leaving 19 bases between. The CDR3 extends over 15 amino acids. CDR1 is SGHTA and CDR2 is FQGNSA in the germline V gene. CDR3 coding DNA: TGTGCCAGTGGCATGGTGGGGTCGGGGAATTCACCCCTCCACTTT. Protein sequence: CASGMVGSGNSPLHF.

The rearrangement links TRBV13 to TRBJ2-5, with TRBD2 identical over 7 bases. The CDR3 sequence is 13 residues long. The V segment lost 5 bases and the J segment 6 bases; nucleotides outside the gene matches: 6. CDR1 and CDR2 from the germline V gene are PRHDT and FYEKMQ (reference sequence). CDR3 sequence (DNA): TGTGCCAGCAGCCCCCGGGGGGTGAAGACCCAGTACTTC. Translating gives CASSPRGVKTQYF.

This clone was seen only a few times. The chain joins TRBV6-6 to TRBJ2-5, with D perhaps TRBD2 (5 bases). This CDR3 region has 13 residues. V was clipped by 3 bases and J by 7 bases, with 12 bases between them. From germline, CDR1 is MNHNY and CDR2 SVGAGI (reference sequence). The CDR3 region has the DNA TGTGCCAGCAGTTATGGAGGTCCACGGACCCAGTACTTC. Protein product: CASSYGGPRTQYF.

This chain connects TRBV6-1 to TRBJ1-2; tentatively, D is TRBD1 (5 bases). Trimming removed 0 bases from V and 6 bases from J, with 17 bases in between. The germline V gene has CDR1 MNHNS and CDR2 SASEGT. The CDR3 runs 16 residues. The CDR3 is CASSEASGTTGDGYTF. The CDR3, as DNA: TGTGCCAGCAGTGAAGCCTCCGGGACGACGGGGGATGGCTACACCTTC.

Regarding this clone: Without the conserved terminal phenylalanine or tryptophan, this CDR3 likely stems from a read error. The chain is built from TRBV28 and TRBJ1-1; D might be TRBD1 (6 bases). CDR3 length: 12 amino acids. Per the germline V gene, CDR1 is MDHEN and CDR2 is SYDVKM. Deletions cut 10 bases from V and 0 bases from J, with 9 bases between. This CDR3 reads CAIQGMNTEAFL. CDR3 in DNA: TGTGCCATTCAGGGGATGAACACTGAAGCTTTCCTT.

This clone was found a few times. CDR3 loop: CASRTTGGTSNTGELFF. The CDR3 bases are TGCGCCAGCAGAACGACGGGGGGGACCTCGAACACCGGGGAGCTGTTTTTT. The rearrangement joins TRBV5-1 to TRBJ2-2, with 8 bases aligning to TRBD2. Germline V gene sequence: CDR1 SGHRS, CDR2 YFSETQ. Losses at the gene ends were 5 bases for V and 0 bases for J; bases not matched to a gene: 9. CDR3 length: 17 residues.

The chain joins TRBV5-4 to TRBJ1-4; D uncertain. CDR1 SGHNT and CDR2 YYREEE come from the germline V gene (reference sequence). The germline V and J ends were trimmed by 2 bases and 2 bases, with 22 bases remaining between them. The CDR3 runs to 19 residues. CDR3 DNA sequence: TGTGCCAGCAGCTTCGGTCTAACGGGAGCCCGAGCGACTAATGAAAAACTGTTTTTT. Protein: CASSFGLTGARATNEKLFF.

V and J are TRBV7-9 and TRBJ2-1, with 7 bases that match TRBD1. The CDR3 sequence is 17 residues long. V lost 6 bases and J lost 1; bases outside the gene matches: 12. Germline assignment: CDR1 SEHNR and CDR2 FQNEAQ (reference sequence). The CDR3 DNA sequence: TGTGCCAGCAGTTCCCCTACATCGGACAGGTCCTACAATGAGCAGTTCTTC. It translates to CASSSPTSDRSYNEQFF.

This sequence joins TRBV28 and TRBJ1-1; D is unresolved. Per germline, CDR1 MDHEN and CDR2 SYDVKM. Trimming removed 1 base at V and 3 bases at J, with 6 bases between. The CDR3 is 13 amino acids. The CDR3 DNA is TGTGCCAGCAGTTTATACAGACACACTGAAGCTTTCTTT. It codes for CASSLYRHTEAFF.

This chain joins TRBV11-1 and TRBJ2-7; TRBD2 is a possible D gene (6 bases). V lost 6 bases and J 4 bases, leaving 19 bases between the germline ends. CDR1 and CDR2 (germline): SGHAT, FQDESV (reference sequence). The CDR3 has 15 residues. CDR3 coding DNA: TGTGCCAGCAGTCCCGGGGGAGGAAGTGTGTACGAGCAGTACTTC. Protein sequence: CASSPGGGSVYEQYF.

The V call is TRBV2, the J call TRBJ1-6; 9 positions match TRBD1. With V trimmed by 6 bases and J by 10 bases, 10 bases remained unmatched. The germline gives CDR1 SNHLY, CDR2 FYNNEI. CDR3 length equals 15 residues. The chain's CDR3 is CASRPTGTGSSPLHF. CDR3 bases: TGTGCCAGCAGGCCTACCGGGACAGGGTCCTCACCCCTCCACTTT.